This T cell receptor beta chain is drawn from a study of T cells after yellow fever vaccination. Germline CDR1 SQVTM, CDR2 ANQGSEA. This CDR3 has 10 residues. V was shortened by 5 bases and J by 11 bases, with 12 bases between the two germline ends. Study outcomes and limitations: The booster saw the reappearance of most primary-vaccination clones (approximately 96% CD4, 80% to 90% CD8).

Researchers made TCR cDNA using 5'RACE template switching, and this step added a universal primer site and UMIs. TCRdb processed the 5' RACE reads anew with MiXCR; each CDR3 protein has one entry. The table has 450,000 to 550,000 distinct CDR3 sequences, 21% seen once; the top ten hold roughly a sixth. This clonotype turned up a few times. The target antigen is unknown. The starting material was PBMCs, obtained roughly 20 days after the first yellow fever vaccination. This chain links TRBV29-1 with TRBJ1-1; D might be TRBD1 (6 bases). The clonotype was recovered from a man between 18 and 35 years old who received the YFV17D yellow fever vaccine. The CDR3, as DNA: TGCAGCGTTAAAACAGGGAGCGCTTTCTTT. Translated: CSVKTGSAFF.